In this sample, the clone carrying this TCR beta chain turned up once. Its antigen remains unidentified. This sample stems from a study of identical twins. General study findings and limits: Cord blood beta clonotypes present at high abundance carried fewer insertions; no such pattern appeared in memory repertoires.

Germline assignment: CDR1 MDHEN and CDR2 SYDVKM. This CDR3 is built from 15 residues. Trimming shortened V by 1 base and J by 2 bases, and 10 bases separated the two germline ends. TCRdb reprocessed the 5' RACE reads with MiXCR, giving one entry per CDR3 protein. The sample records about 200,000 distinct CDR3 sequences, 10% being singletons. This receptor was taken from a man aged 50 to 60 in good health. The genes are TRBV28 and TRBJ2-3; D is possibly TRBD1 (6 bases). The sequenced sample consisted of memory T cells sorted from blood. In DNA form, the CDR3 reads TGTGCCAGCAGTTTATTGGACAGCTACACAGATACGCAGTATTTT. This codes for CASSLLDSYTDTQYF. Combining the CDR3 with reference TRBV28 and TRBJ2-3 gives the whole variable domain DVKVTQSSRYLVKRTGEKVFLECVQDMDHENMFWYRQDPGLGLRLIYFSYDVKMKEKGDIPEGYSVSREKKERFSLILESASTNQTSMYLCASSLLDSYTDTQYFGPGTRLTVL.